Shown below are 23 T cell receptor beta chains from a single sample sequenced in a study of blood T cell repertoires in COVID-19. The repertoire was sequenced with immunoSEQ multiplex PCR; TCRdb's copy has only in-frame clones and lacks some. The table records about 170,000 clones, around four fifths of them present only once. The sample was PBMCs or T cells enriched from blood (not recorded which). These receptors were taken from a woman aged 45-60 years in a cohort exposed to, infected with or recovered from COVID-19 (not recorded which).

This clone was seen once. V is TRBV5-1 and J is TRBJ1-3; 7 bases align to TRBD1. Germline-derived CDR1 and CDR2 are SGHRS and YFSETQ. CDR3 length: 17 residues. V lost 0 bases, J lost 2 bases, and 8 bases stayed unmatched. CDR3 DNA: TGCGCCAGCAGCTTGGTACCTCAGGGGGATGCTGGAAACACCATATATTTT. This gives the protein CASSLVPQGDAGNTIYF.

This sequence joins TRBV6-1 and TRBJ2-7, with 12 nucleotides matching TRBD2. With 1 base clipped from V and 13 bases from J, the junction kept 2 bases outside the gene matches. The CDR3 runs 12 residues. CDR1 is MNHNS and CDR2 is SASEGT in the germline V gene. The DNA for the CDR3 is TGTGCCAGCAGTGAAGGACTAGCGGGAGTTTACTTC. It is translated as CASSEGLAGVYF.

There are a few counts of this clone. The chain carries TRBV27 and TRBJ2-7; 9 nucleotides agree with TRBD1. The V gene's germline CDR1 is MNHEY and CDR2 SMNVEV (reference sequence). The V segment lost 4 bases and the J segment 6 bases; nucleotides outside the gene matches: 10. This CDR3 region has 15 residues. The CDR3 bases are TGTGCCAGCAGTTCATCCGGGACAGGGAGGCGCGAGCAGTACTTC. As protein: CASSSSGTGRREQYF.

The DNA for the CDR3 is TGTGCCTGGAGCGAGGGTGGGGCCAACGTCCTGACTTTC. This gives the protein CAWSEGGANVLTF. The chain joins TRBV30 to TRBJ2-6; TRBD2 is a possible D gene (5 bases). V was trimmed by 3 bases and J by 3 bases, leaving 6 bases between them. The CDR3 loop spans 13 amino acids. CDR1 is GTSNPN and CDR2 is SVGIG in the germline V gene (reference sequence). The full variable domain, completed using reference TRBV30 and TRBJ2-6, is SQTIHQWPATLVQPVGSPLSLECTVEGTSNPNLYWYRQAAGRGLQLLFYSVGIGQISSEVPQNLSASRPQDRQFILSSKKLLLSDSGFYLCAWSEGGANVLTFGAGSRLTVL.

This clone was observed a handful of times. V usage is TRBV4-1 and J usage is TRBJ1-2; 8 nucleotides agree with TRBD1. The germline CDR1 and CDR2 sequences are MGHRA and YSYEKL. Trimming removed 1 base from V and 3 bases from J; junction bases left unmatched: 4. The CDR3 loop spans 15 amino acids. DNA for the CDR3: TGCGCCAGCAGCCAAGCCGGACAGGGCCACTATGGCTACACCTTC. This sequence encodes CASSQAGQGHYGYTF.

CDR3 region: CASRRSPGQLNTEAFF. DNA for the CDR3: TGTGCCAGCAGGAGGAGCCCGGGACAGCTGAACACTGAAGCTTTCTTT. The chain links TRBV2 to TRBJ1-1; 7 positions agree with TRBD1. The CDR3 consists of 16 residues. The germline V gene encodes CDR1 SNHLY and CDR2 FYNNEI. J was trimmed by 0 bases and V by 6 bases; bases with no gene match: 10.

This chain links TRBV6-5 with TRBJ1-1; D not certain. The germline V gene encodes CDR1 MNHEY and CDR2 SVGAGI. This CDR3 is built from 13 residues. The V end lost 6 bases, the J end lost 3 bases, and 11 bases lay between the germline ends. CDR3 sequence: CASRAPKDTEAFF. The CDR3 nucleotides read TGTGCCAGCAGAGCGCCTAAGGACACTGAAGCTTTCTTT.

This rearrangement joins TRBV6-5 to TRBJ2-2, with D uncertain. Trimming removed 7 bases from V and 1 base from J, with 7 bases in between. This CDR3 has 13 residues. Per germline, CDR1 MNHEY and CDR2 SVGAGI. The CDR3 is CASIRGNTGELFF. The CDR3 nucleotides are TGTGCCAGCATACGAGGGAACACCGGGGAGCTGTTTTTT.

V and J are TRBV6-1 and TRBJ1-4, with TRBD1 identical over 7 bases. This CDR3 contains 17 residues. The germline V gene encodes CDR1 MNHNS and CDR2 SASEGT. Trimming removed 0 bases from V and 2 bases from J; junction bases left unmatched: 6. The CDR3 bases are TGTGCCAGCAGTGAAGCGGCCACAGGGGATACTAATGAAAAACTGTTTTTT. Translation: CASSEAATGDTNEKLFF.

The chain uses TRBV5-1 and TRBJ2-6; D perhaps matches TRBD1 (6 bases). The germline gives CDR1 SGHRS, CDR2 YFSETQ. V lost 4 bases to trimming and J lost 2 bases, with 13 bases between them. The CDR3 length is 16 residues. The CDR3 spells CASSQGQPAGANVLTF. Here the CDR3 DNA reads TGCGCCAGCAGCCAAGGACAGCCCGCTGGGGCCAACGTCCTGACTTTC.

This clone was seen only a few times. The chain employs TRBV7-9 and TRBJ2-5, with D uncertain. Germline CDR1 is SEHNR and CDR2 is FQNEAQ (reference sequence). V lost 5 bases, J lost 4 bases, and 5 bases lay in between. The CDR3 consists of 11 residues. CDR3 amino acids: CASSPIETQYF. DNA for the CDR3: TGTGCCAGCAGCCCAATAGAGACCCAGTACTTC. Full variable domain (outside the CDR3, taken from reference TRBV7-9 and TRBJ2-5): DTGVSQNPRHKITKRGQNVTFRCDPISEHNRLYWYRQTLGQGPEFLTYFQNEAQLEKSRLLSDRFSAERPKGSFSTLEIQRTEQGDSAMYLCASSPIETQYFGPGTRLLVL.

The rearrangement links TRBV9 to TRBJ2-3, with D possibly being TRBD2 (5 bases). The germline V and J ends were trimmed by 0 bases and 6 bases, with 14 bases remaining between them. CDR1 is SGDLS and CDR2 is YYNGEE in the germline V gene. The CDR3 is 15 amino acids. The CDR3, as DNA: TGTGCCAGCAGCGTAGGGAGGCACCCTGGGGATACGCAGTATTTT. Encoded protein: CASSVGRHPGDTQYF.

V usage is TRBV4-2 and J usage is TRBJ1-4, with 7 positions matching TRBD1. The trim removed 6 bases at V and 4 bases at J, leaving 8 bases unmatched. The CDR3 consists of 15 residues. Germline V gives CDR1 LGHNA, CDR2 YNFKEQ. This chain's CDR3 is CASRELQGDNEKLFF. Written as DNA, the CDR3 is TGTGCCAGCAGGGAACTCCAGGGGGATAATGAAAAACTGTTTTTT.

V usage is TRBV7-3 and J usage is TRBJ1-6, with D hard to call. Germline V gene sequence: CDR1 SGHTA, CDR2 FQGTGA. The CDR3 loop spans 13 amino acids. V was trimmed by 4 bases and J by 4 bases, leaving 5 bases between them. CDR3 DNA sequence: TGTGCCAGCAGCTCGACTTATAATTCACCCCTCCACTTT. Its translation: CASSSTYNSPLHF. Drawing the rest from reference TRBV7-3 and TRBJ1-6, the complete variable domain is GAGVSQTPSNKVTEKGKYVELRCDPISGHTALYWYRQSLGQGPEFLIYFQGTGAADDSGLPNDRFFAVRPEGSVSTLKIQRTERGDSAVYLCASSSTYNSPLHFGNGTRLTVT.

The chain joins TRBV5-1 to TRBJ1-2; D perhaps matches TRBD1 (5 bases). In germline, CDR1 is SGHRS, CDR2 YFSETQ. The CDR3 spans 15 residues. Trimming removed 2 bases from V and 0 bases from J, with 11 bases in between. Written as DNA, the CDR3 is TGCGCCAGCAGCTTCGGAGGGGACTCTAACTATGGCTACACCTTC. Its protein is CASSFGGDSNYGYTF.

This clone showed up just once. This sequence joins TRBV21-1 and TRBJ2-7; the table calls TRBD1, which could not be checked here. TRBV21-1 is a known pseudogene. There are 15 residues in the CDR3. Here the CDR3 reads CASSKSCHRGSEQYF. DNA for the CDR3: TGTGCCAGCAGCAAATCTTGCCACAGGGGTTCCGAGCAGTACTTC.

The CDR3, as DNA: TGTGCCAGCAGCGTAGGGGGCATGGGGGAGACCCAGTACTTC. Its protein product is CASSVGGMGETQYF. The chain joins TRBV9 to TRBJ2-5; TRBD1 might be the D (5 bases). The V end lost 0 bases, the J end lost 5 bases, and 11 bases lay between the germline ends. This CDR3 region has 14 residues. Germline V gives CDR1 SGDLS, CDR2 YYNGEE.

DNA for the CDR3: TGTGCCAGTAGTAAGGGACAGGGAGGCACAGATACGCAGTATTTT. Translating it yields CASSKGQGGTDTQYF. The V gene is TRBV19, the J gene TRBJ2-3; TRBD1 matches at 9 bases. The CDR3 has 15 residues. V shed 4 bases, J shed 1 base, and the junction held 3 bases outside the gene matches. Germline V lookup: CDR1 LNHDA, CDR2 SQIVND (reference sequence).

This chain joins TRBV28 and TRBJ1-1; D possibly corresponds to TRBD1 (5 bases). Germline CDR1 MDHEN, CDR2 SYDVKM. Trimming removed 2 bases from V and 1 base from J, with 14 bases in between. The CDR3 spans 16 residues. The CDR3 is CASSLVGALGNTEAFF. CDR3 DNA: TGTGCCAGCAGTTTAGTAGGGGCCTTGGGGAACACTGAAGCTTTCTTT.

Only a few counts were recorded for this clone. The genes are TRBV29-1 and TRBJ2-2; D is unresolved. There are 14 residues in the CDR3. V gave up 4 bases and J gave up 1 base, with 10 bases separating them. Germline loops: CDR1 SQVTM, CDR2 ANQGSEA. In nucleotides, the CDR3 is TGCAGCGTTGCCAAAGCTCAGAACACCGGGGAGCTGTTTTTT. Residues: CSVAKAQNTGELFF.

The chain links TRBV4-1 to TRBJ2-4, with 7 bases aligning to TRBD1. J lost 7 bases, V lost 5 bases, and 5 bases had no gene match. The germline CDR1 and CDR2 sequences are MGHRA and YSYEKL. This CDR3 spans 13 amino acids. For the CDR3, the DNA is TGCGCCAGCAGCTCACCGGGACAGAACATTCAGTACTTC. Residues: CASSSPGQNIQYF.

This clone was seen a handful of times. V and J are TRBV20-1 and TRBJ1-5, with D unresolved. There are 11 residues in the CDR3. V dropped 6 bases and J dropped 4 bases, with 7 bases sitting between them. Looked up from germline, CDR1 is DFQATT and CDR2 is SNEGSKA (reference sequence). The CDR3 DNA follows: TGCAGTGCCCGGGGAAATCAGCCCCAGCATTTT. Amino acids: CSARGNQPQHF.

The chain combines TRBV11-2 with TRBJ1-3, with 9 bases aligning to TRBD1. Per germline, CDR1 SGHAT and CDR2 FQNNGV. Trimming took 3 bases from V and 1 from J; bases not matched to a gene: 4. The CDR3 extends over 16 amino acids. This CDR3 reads CASSLIQGASGNTIYF. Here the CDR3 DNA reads TGTGCCAGCAGCTTGATACAGGGGGCATCTGGAAACACCATATATTTT.